What follows are 5 T cell receptor beta chains derived from one specimen sequenced in a study of identical twins. TCRdb analysed the 5' RACE reads with MiXCR anew, one entry per CDR3 protein. Among about 520,000 distinct CDR3 sequences, 22% were seen once, and the ten largest hold 0.75% to 0.95%. This same sample was also part of a study on T cells expressing NK-cell markers.

Sequencing was performed on CD4+ T cells sorted from blood. The origin of the receptors is a woman aged 18-29 years in good health.

This clonotype was seen a handful of times. The DNA of the CDR3 is TGCGCCAGCAGCCAAACAGGGACTCCCCCCTACAATGAGCAGTTCTTC. This gives the protein CASSQTGTPPYNEQFF. The V and J genes are TRBV4-3 and TRBJ2-1, with D perhaps assigned TRBD1 or TRBD2 (6 bases each). V shed 2 bases and J shed 2 bases, with 13 bases lying between them. The CDR3 has 16 residues. Germline lookup yields CDR1 LGHNA and CDR2 YSLEER.

This clonotype has just a few counts. The CDR3 reads CSASARKSSYNEQFF. The CDR3 coding sequence is TGCAGTGCTAGCGCCAGGAAAAGCTCCTACAATGAGCAGTTCTTC. The chain is built from TRBV20-1 and TRBJ2-1; D not resolved. The CDR3 length is 15 residues. Germline CDR1 reads DFQATT; CDR2 reads SNEGSKA (reference sequence). V gave up 3 bases and J gave up 0 bases, with 12 bases separating them.

This clonotype came up a few times. The chain couples TRBV6-5 to TRBJ2-4; D might be TRBD1 or TRBD2, each matching 6 bases. The CDR3 length is 14 residues. Germline loops: CDR1 MNHEY, CDR2 SVGAGI. V dropped 2 bases and J dropped 7 bases, with 12 bases sitting between them. The CDR3 DNA follows: TGTGCCAGCAGTTACCTAGTAGGGGGGAACATTCAGTACTTC. Translating it yields CASSYLVGGNIQYF.

In this sample, this clonotype turned up a few times. The rearrangement uses TRBV20-1 and TRBJ1-1, with 12 bases lining up with TRBD1. J gave up 6 bases and V 6 bases, and 5 bases lay outside the gene matches. CDR1 and CDR2 from the germline V gene are DFQATT and SNEGSKA (reference sequence). The CDR3 loop spans 13 amino acids. This CDR3 reads CSATGTGGSEAFF. CDR3 bases: TGCAGTGCCACCGGGACAGGGGGCTCTGAAGCTTTCTTT.

This rearrangement joins TRBV5-1 to TRBJ2-3; possibly TRBD2 for D (6 bases). V lost 4 bases and J 0 bases, leaving 15 bases between the germline ends. CDR1 SGHRS and CDR2 YFSETQ come from the germline V gene. CDR3 length equals 16 residues. CDR3 nucleotides: TGCGCCAGCAGCGGAGGGTCGGGACGAAGCACAGATACGCAGTATTTT. It is translated as CASSGGSGRSTDTQYF. The variable domain in full, completed from reference TRBV5-1 and TRBJ2-3, reads KAGVTQTPRYLIKTRGQQVTLSCSPISGHRSVSWYQQTPGQGLQFLFEYFSETQRNKGNFPGRFSGRQFSNSRSEMNVSTLELGDSALYLCASSGGSGRSTDTQYFGPGTRLTVL.